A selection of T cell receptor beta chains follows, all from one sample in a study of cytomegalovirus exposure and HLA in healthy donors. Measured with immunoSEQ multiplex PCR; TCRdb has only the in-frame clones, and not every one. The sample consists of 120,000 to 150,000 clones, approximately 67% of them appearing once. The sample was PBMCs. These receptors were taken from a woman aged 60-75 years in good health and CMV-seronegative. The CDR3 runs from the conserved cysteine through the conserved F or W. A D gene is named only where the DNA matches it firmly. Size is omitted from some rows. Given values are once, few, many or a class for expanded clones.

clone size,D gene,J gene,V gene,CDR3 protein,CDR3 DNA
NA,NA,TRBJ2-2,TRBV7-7,CASSFTSWNTGELFF,TGTGCTAGCAGCTTCACTAGCTGGAACACCGGGGAGCTGTTTTTT
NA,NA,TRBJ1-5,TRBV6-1,CASSELGGRSEQPQHF,TGTGCCAGCAGTGAACTGGGGGGGCGGAGTGAACAGCCCCAGCATTTT
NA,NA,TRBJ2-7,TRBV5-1,CASPGYFYEQYF,TGCGCTTCTCCGGGATACTTCTACGAGCAGTACTTC
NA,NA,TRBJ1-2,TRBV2,CASGPLANYGYTF,TGTGCCAGCGGGCCCTTAGCTAACTATGGCTACACCTTC
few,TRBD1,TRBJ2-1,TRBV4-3,CASTPTGVNNEQFF,TGCGCCAGCACCCCAACAGGGGTAAACAATGAGCAGTTCTTC
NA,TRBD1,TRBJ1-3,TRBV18,CASSPTGTALSGNTIYF,TGTGCCAGCTCGCCGACCGGGACAGCTCTCTCTGGAAACACCATATATTTT
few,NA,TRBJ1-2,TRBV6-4,CASRPLQGTSWGYGYTF,TGTGCCAGCAGACCTTTACAGGGCACATCTTGGGGCTATGGCTACACCTTC
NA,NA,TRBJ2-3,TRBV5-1,CASSPLGGRDTQYF,TGCGCCAGCAGCCCTCTAGGAGGGCGGGATACGCAGTATTTT
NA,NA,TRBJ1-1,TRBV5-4,CASSSRMGQAEAFF,TGTGCCAGCAGCTCGAGAATGGGGCAAGCTGAAGCTTTCTTT
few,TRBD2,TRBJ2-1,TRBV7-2,CASSLTSGGFNEQFF,TGTGCCAGCAGCTTGACTAGCGGGGGGTTTAATGAGCAGTTCTTC
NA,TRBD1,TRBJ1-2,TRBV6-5,CAVQGAWGYTF,TGTGCCGTACAGGGGGCTTGGGGCTACACCTTC
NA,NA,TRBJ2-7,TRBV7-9,CASSMTALSYEQYF,TGTGCCAGCAGCATGACAGCGTTAAGCTACGAGCAGTACTTC